Below, one TCR beta chain is given with its context. The length of the CDR3 is 16 residues. Trimming took 3 bases from V and 1 from J; bases not matched to a gene: 8. From germline, CDR1 is DFQATT and CDR2 SNEGSKA (reference sequence). The data belong to a study of blood T cell repertoires in COVID-19. Authors' data handling: Estimates of nucleated cell counts were drawn from the amplification of reference gene primers. TCRdb keeps only in-frame clones here, not all; method: immunoSEQ multiplex PCR. V and J calls and clone size are copied from that table; D and trimming were computed from the DNA. The table lists approximately 57,000 clones, roughly four fifths of them singletons.

The V call is TRBV20-1, the J call TRBJ2-3; 9 bases fit TRBD2. Sequencing was carried out using peripheral blood. The clonotype originates from a woman older than 75 with acute or convalescent COVID-19. The CDR3: CSASRTSAMGTDTQYF. CDR3 DNA: TGCAGTGCTAGTCGGACTAGCGCGATGGGCACAGATACGCAGTATTTT.